In this sample, the clone carrying this T cell receptor (beta chain) turned up once. The CDR3 sequence is 16 residues long. Germline CDR1 LNHDA, CDR2 SQIVND (reference sequence). After removal of 3 bases from V and 3 bases from J, the junction contained 9 bases not matched to a gene. In the original processing: Reference gene primer amplification gave estimated nucleated cell counts. Sequencing used immunoSEQ multiplex PCR; TCRdb keeps in-frame clones, though not all of them. That table supplies the V and J calls and clone size; D and trimming were determined from the DNA. The data hold roughly 180,000 clones, with roughly 81% observed a single time. This entry belongs to a study of blood T cell repertoires in COVID-19. Study-wide context: Researchers got acute and convalescent COVID-19 samples from the United States, Italy and Spain. Sample material is recorded as cDNA or gDNA derived from T cells, B-cell-depleted T cells, or PBMCs.

Seattle's cohort entered during active infection and was followed longitudinally. This sequence joins TRBV19 and TRBJ2-3; 7 nucleotides match TRBD1. The sequence was obtained from a woman in her forties with COVID-19, enrolled during active disease. The sequenced material came from peripheral blood. Written as DNA, the CDR3 is TGTGCCAGTAGTATCGATCGGGACAGAACAACAGATACGCAGTATTTT. It yields the protein CASSIDRDRTTDTQYF. Complete variable domain (other parts from reference TRBV19 and TRBJ2-3): DGGITQSPKYLFRKEGQNVTLSCEQNLNHDAMYWYRQDPGQGLRLIYYSQIVNDFQKGDIAEGYSVSREKKESFPLTVTSAQKNPTAFYLCASSIDRDRTTDTQYFGPGTRLTVL.